This TCR beta chain is drawn from a study of Ad26.COV2.S vaccination and SARS-CoV-2 variants. General study findings and limits: Assessments of TCR breadth and depth may have underestimated the total T cell responses. Ad26.COV2.S recipients had broader spike-specific TCRs (P = 0.0014). Responses of spike-specific T cells (both CD8+ and CD4+) reportedly showed substantial breadth after vaccination.

Clones were sequenced by immunoSEQ multiplex PCR, and TCRdb holds only the in-frame ones, with some missing. The table has 300,000 to 400,000 clones, about 92% seen once; the top ten hold around 4%. Concerning this clone: Its antigen remains unknown.

The CDR3 covers 12 residues. V shed 6 bases and J shed 1 base, with 10 bases lying between them. Germline V gene sequence: CDR1 SQVTM, CDR2 ANQGSEA. This sequence was found in a human donor who had recovered from COVID-19. The source material was peripheral blood, sampled after recovery from COVID-19. The chain is built from TRBV29-1 and TRBJ2-7; no definite D call. The CDR3 DNA follows: TGCAGCGTCGGCGACACGTCCTACGAGCAGTACTTC. Its protein product is CSVGDTSYEQYF.